The 17 T cell receptor beta chains listed next were all sequenced from one sample in a study of beta chain features in type 1 diabetes. Study-wide results and limits: There was a moderate but significant shortening of TCRB CDR3s in all four CD4+ subsets of Type 1 diabetes patients.

Antigen specificity for these receptors is unknown. Expressed TCRB transcripts were sequenced because the entire RNA isolate underwent reverse transcription. The table came from immunoSEQ multiplex PCR; TCRdb's copy has only in-frame clones and leaves some out. Of 600,000 to 700,000 clones detected, under 15% appear once; the ten largest clones hold around 0.12%. The sample was naive CD4+ T cells from blood. The receptors were gathered from a man between 25 and 39 years old with type 1 diabetes.

This clone was seen a handful of times. The chain employs TRBV9 and TRBJ1-1; perhaps TRBD1 as D (5 bases). The length of the CDR3 is 13 residues. Germline V gene data show CDR1 as SGDLS and CDR2 as YYNGEE. The V end lost 4 bases, the J end lost 1 base, and 8 bases lay between the germline ends. The DNA for the CDR3 is TGTGCCAGCAGCAAGACAGAGAACACTGAAGCTTTCTTT. It yields the protein CASSKTENTEAFF.

This clone has a handful of counts. This CDR3 is CASSQDKSYNEQFF. The CDR3 DNA reads TGCGCCAGCAGCCAAGATAAAAGCTACAATGAGCAGTTCTTC. J is TRBJ2-1 and V is TRBV4-1, with D uncertain. With 0 bases removed from V and 3 bases from J, the gap between germline ends came to 6 bases. The CDR3 loop spans 14 amino acids. Germline V gene lookup returns CDR1 MGHRA and CDR2 YSYEKL.

The chain uses TRBV6-6 and TRBJ2-1; the match to TRBD2 covers 8 bases. Germline CDR1 is MNHNY and CDR2 is SVGAGI (reference sequence). There are 15 residues in the CDR3. The trim removed 2 bases at V and 10 bases at J, leaving 10 bases unmatched. The CDR3 protein is CASSYGTSRVPEQFF. CDR3 in DNA: TGTGCCAGCAGTTACGGGACTAGTCGCGTCCCAGAGCAGTTCTTC.

This clone was counted between two and nine times. This sequence joins TRBV6-5 and TRBJ2-7; 8 bases map to TRBD1. V trimming: 7 bases; J trimming: 5 bases; junction bases outside the gene matches: 10. The CDR3 is 14 amino acids. Per the germline V gene, CDR1 is MNHEY and CDR2 is SVGAGI. The CDR3 DNA sequence: TGTGCCAGCAAACCGGGACAGGCGTTTGACGAGCAGTACTTC. Protein: CASKPGQAFDEQYF.

About this clone itself: The sample carries other DNA sequences with the same CDR3. This chain links TRBV7-8 with TRBJ2-6, with D possibly being TRBD1 (6 bases). The CDR3 contains 15 residues. In germline, CDR1 is SGHVS, CDR2 FQNEAQ. V was trimmed by 5 bases and J by 1 base, leaving 9 bases between them. This chain's CDR3 is CASSPGQSGANVLTF. CDR3 sequence (DNA): TGTGCCAGCAGCCCAGGACAGTCTGGGGCCAACGTCCTGACTTTC. Full variable domain (rest looked up from reference TRBV7-8 and TRBJ2-6): GAGVSQSPRYKVAKRGQDVALRCDPISGHVSLFWYQQALGQGPEFLTYFQNEAQLDKSGLPSDRFFAERPEGSVSTLKIQRTQQEDSAVYLCASSPGQSGANVLTFGAGSRLTVL.

This clone has only a few counts. This chain connects TRBV5-6 to TRBJ1-5; D is perhaps TRBD1 (5 bases). The CDR3 runs 14 residues. Trimming stripped 1 base from V and 6 bases from J, with 11 bases between. CDR1 is SGHDT and CDR2 is YYEEEE in the germline V gene. The chain's CDR3 is CASSLKGPSQPQHF. For the CDR3, the DNA is TGTGCCAGCAGCTTGAAGGGGCCGAGTCAGCCCCAGCATTTT.

The chain is built from TRBV14 and TRBJ2-7; D is perhaps TRBD1 or TRBD2 (6 bases each). Germline assignment: CDR1 SGHDN and CDR2 FVKESK. The CDR3 consists of 14 residues. The V end lost 4 bases, the J end lost 3 bases, and 13 bases lay between the germline ends. The CDR3 coding sequence is TGTGCCAGCAGCCTCCGGGGGCTCTACTACGAGCAGTACTTC. It translates to CASSLRGLYYEQYF.

This chain connects TRBV4-3 to TRBJ1-5; D remains unclear. The ends were cut back, 0 bases at V and 0 bases at J, with 6 bases in the middle. The germline gives CDR1 LGHNA, CDR2 YSLEER. CDR3 length: 15 amino acids. The CDR3 nucleotides read TGCGCCAGCAGCCAAGATCCGAATAGCAATCAGCCCCAGCATTTT. It specifies CASSQDPNSNQPQHF.

The CDR3 region is CASTTSGGDYEQYF. The CDR3 nucleotides are TGTGCCAGCACCACTAGCGGGGGAGACTACGAGCAGTACTTC. The chain carries TRBV2 and TRBJ2-7, with TRBD2 matching 11 bases. The ends lost 7 bases at V and 3 bases at J; junction bases unmatched: 5. From germline, CDR1 is SNHLY and CDR2 FYNNEI. The CDR3 is 14 residues long.

This chain connects TRBV18 to TRBJ1-5; D may be TRBD1 (6 bases). In germline, CDR1 is KGHSH, CDR2 LQKENI. The CDR3 covers 14 residues. Trimming stripped 2 bases from V and 7 bases from J, with 12 bases between. CDR3 DNA: TGTGCCAGCTCACCAAACAGGGTAGGGCAGCCCCAGCATTTT. This sequence encodes CASSPNRVGQPQHF.

V and J are TRBV19 and TRBJ1-2, with 7 bases identical to TRBD1. Losses at the gene ends were 5 bases for V and 4 bases for J; bases not matched to a gene: 7. Germline V lookup: CDR1 LNHDA, CDR2 SQIVND (reference sequence). The CDR3 runs to 14 residues. CDR3 nucleotides: TGTGCCAGTAGTCCTAGGACAGGCGGCTATGGCTACACCTTC. Its translation: CASSPRTGGYGYTF.

J is TRBJ1-3 and V is TRBV7-6, with 11 bases identical to TRBD1. In germline, CDR1 is SGHVS, CDR2 FNYEAQ. This CDR3 is 18 amino acids long. CDR3 DNA: TGTGCGACCCAGAAGGGTAGAGGGACAGGGGGCTCTGGAAACACCATATATTTT. Amino acids: CATQKGRGTGGSGNTIYF.

V and J are TRBV29-1 and TRBJ1-2, with D perhaps matching TRBD1 (6 bases). V shed 6 bases and J shed 6 bases, with 14 bases lying between them. The CDR3 runs 12 residues. In germline, CDR1 is SQVTM, CDR2 ANQGSEA. CDR3 protein: CSVGEGGDGYTF. The CDR3 coding sequence is TGCAGCGTGGGTGAGGGGGGCGATGGCTACACCTTC.

V is TRBV29-1 and J is TRBJ2-3; D might be TRBD1 (5 bases). This CDR3 spans 13 amino acids. The V end was cut by 6 bases, the J end by 3 bases, with 13 bases between. Per the germline V gene, CDR1 is SQVTM and CDR2 is ANQGSEA. CDR3 in amino acids: CSVKQEWTDTQYF. The CDR3 DNA reads as TGCAGCGTAAAACAGGAGTGGACAGATACGCAGTATTTT.

This chain links TRBV30 with TRBJ2-7; weak D call: TRBD1 (6 bases). The germline gives CDR1 GTSNPN, CDR2 SVGIG (reference sequence). Trimming took off 4 bases at V and 6 bases at J, with 13 bases between the two ends. The CDR3 extends over 12 amino acids. This chain's CDR3 is CAWNQDSGEQYF. CDR3 coding DNA: TGTGCCTGGAACCAGGACAGTGGCGAGCAGTACTTC.

This clone was picked up a small number of times. This chain's CDR3 is CASSTKGIDYGYTF. The DNA of the CDR3 is TGTGCCAGCAGCACGAAGGGGATTGACTATGGCTACACCTTC. The chain combines TRBV7-2 with TRBJ1-2, with D tentatively TRBD1 (5 bases). The germline V gene encodes CDR1 SGHTA and CDR2 FQGNSA. V shed 5 bases and J shed 3 bases, with 13 bases lying between them. This CDR3 contains 14 residues.

This chain connects TRBV7-9 to TRBJ2-1, with D possibly being TRBD1 (6 bases). The germline CDR1 and CDR2 sequences are SEHNR and FQNEAQ (reference sequence). V lost 5 bases to trimming and J lost 4 bases, with 12 bases between them. This CDR3 is built from 14 residues. CDR3 coding DNA: TGTGCCAGCAGCCCTACCGGACAGTACAATGAGCAGTTCTTC. This translates into CASSPTGQYNEQFF. The full variable domain, rest sourced from reference TRBV7-9 and TRBJ2-1, is DTGVSQNPRHKITKRGQNVTFRCDPISEHNRLYWYRQTLGQGPEFLTYFQNEAQLEKSRLLSDRFSAERPKGSFSTLEIQRTEQGDSAMYLCASSPTGQYNEQFFGPGTRLTVL.